One sample yielded the 21 T cell receptor beta chains listed below, sequenced in a study of T cell changes during pregnancy in multiple sclerosis. Clones were read by immunoSEQ multiplex PCR, and TCRdb kept only the in-frame ones, dropping some. The sample holds 60,000 to 75,000 clones, roughly 88% seen once. Here the sequenced sample was peripheral blood, taken in the third trimester of pregnancy. These receptors were obtained from a female donor with multiple sclerosis, enrolled in a pregnancy study.

V and J are TRBV23-1 and TRBJ1-2; 7 bases match TRBD1. TRBV23-1 is classed as an ORF, of uncertain function. The CDR3 loop spans 14 amino acids. V shed 8 bases, J shed 6 bases, and the junction held 12 bases outside the gene matches. CDR3 DNA sequence: TGCGCCAGCGTAGAACAGGGGAAAGGGAATGGCTACACCTTC. It codes for CASVEQGKGNGYTF.

The V gene is TRBV6-6, the J gene TRBJ1-6; perhaps TRBD1 as D (5 bases). The germline V and J ends were trimmed by 7 bases and 5 bases, with 6 bases remaining between them. Germline loops: CDR1 MNHNY, CDR2 SVGAGI (reference sequence). The CDR3 sequence is 12 residues long. The CDR3 loop is CASKQDNSPLHF. The CDR3, as DNA: TGTGCCAGCAAACAGGATAATTCACCCCTCCACTTT.

The V and J genes are TRBV5-1 and TRBJ1-1; no firm D call. Germline V CDR1 and CDR2: SGHRS, YFSETQ. This CDR3 has 14 amino acids. Trimming left V 2 bases short and J 6 bases short, with 14 bases between. The CDR3 loop is CASSFKGVRAEAFF. CDR3 DNA sequence: TGCGCCAGCAGCTTCAAGGGCGTGAGGGCTGAAGCTTTCTTT.

V is TRBV5-4 and J is TRBJ2-1; tentative D call: TRBD2 (7 bases). The CDR3 covers 14 residues. Germline loops: CDR1 SGHNT, CDR2 YYREEE (reference sequence). V dropped 0 bases and J dropped 7 bases, with 11 bases sitting between them. The CDR3, as DNA: TGTGCCAGCAGCTTGGCGGGGGGCCCAAATGAGCAGTTCTTC. This codes for CASSLAGGPNEQFF.

The V call is TRBV30, the J call TRBJ2-1, with a weak D call TRBD2 (5 bases). Germline V gene data show CDR1 as GTSNPN and CDR2 as SVGIG (reference sequence). Trimming took off 0 bases at V and 0 bases at J, with 6 bases between the two ends. The CDR3 sequence is 14 residues long. The CDR3 region is CAWSVTSSYNEQFF. CDR3 nucleotides: TGTGCCTGGAGTGTAACTAGCTCCTACAATGAGCAGTTCTTC. Full variable domain (remainder filled in from reference TRBV30 and TRBJ2-1): SQTIHQWPATLVQPVGSPLSLECTVEGTSNPNLYWYRQAAGRGLQLLFYSVGIGQISSEVPQNLSASRPQDRQFILSSKKLLLSDSGFYLCAWSVTSSYNEQFFGPGTRLTVL.

The CDR3 region has the DNA TGTGCCAGCAGTTACCGCGGACAGACCTACGAGCAGTACTTC. Its translation: CASSYRGQTYEQYF. This rearrangement joins TRBV6-6 to TRBJ2-7; D is perhaps TRBD1 (6 bases). CDR1 and CDR2 (germline): MNHNY, SVGAGI (reference sequence). The length of the CDR3 is 14 residues. The ends were cut back, 2 bases at V and 2 bases at J, with 10 bases in the middle.

This clone appeared a few times. V gene TRBV5-1 combines with J gene TRBJ1-1; possibly TRBD1 for D (6 bases). Germline assignment: CDR1 SGHRS and CDR2 YFSETQ. The CDR3 loop spans 13 amino acids. Trimming took off 1 base at V and 7 bases at J, with 11 bases between the two ends. The CDR3 loop is CASSLIQGNEAFF. CDR3 nucleotide sequence: TGCGCCAGCAGCTTGATACAGGGTAATGAAGCTTTCTTT.

A word on this clone: The junction does not match germline at one end; this may be a read error. The rearrangement links TRBV7-9 to TRBJ2-7; TRBD2 is a possible D gene (5 bases). Germline CDR1 is SEHNR and CDR2 is FQNEAQ (reference sequence). The length of the CDR3 is 15 residues. The CDR3 loop reads CASSVAEGMAYEQYF. The DNA of the CDR3 is TGTGCCAGCAGCGTAGCCGAGGGTATGGCCTACGAGCAGTACTTC.

The chain carries TRBV4-1 and TRBJ1-1, with 8 nucleotides matching TRBD1. The V gene's germline CDR1 is MGHRA and CDR2 YSYEKL. V shed 3 bases, J shed 9 bases, and the junction held 15 bases outside the gene matches. This CDR3 spans 16 amino acids. The CDR3 region is CASSHQSPGTGDKAFF. The CDR3 region has the DNA TGCGCCAGCAGCCATCAATCCCCAGGGACAGGAGATAAAGCTTTCTTT.

The gene calls are TRBV2 and TRBJ2-3; perhaps TRBD2 as D (7 bases). The germline V gene has CDR1 SNHLY and CDR2 FYNNEI. The length of the CDR3 is 14 residues. Trimming removed 3 bases at V and 9 bases at J, with 16 bases between. The CDR3 DNA reads as TGTGCCAGCAGTGAGCGGGGGCGCGACGGAACGCAGTATTTT. Translated: CASSERGRDGTQYF. Full variable domain (missing parts from reference TRBV2 and TRBJ2-3): EPEVTQTPSHQVTQMGQEVILRCVPISNHLYFYWYRQILGQKVEFLVSFYNNEISEKSEIFDDQFSVERPDGSNFTLKIRSTKLEDSAMYFCASSERGRDGTQYFGPGTRLTVL.

This sequence joins TRBV25-1 and TRBJ2-1; 7 bases agree with TRBD2. The CDR3 has 16 amino acids. V shed 5 bases, J shed 0 bases, and the junction held 7 bases outside the gene matches. CDR1 is MGHDK, CDR2 SYGVNS, per germline. The chain's CDR3 is CASSTKRGNSYNEQFF. The CDR3 nucleotides read TGTGCCAGCAGTACCAAGCGGGGTAACTCCTACAATGAGCAGTTCTTC.

The J gene is TRBJ2-5, the V gene TRBV6-5; 7 nucleotides align to TRBD1. Germline CDR1 reads MNHEY; CDR2 reads SVGAGI. The CDR3 runs 13 residues. Losses at the gene ends were 8 bases for V and 5 bases for J; bases not matched to a gene: 8. This chain's CDR3 is CASATQGRETQYF. CDR3 coding DNA: TGTGCCAGCGCAACACAGGGGCGTGAGACCCAGTACTTC.

The genes are TRBV19 and TRBJ1-3; 9 bases are a match to TRBD1. The junction had 2 bases not matched to a gene; V was cut back by 3 bases and J by 2 bases. Germline loops: CDR1 LNHDA, CDR2 SQIVND (reference sequence). This CDR3 comprises 15 residues. The DNA of the CDR3 is TGTGCCAGTAGTATCAGACAGGGGGCTGGAAACACCATATATTTT. Amino acids: CASSIRQGAGNTIYF.

This chain uses TRBV9 with TRBJ1-2; TRBD1 is a possible D gene (6 bases). Germline V gene lookup returns CDR1 SGDLS and CDR2 YYNGEE. Deletions cut 2 bases from V and 4 bases from J, with 15 bases between. The CDR3 is 15 amino acids. CDR3 in amino acids: CASSVLGGRGYGYTF. The DNA of the CDR3 is TGTGCCAGCAGCGTCCTAGGTGGCAGGGGCTATGGCTACACCTTC.

The V and J genes are TRBV2 and TRBJ2-4, with 14 bases aligning to TRBD2. The germline gives CDR1 SNHLY, CDR2 FYNNEI. With V trimmed by 3 bases and J by 3 bases, 10 bases remained unmatched. The CDR3 totals 19 residues. In DNA form, the CDR3 reads TGTGCCAGCAGTGATCTGACTAGCGGGGGGGTCGGGGGCAAAAACATTCAGTACTTC. Amino acid sequence: CASSDLTSGGVGGKNIQYF.

The genes are TRBV10-3 and TRBJ2-7; 13 nucleotides line up with TRBD2. CDR1 and CDR2 (germline): ENHRY, SYGVKD. V lost 4 bases to trimming and J lost 2 bases; unmatched junction nucleotides: 5. The CDR3 runs to 16 residues. In DNA, the CDR3 is TGTGCCATCAGTGCGGGACTAGCGGGGAAAACCTACGAGCAGTACTTC. Translated: CAISAGLAGKTYEQYF.

This chain uses TRBV11-2 with TRBJ2-3, with D tentatively TRBD2 (5 bases). V gave up 1 base and J gave up 1 base, with 18 bases separating them. This CDR3 region has 18 residues. Germline CDR1 reads SGHAT; CDR2 reads FQNNGV. CDR3 residues: CASSLARSAEGGTDTQYF. CDR3 DNA: TGTGCCAGCAGCTTAGCCCGATCAGCCGAGGGAGGCACAGATACGCAGTATTTT.

This rearrangement joins TRBV5-1 to TRBJ2-7; 10 nucleotides agree with TRBD2. Per the germline V gene, CDR1 is SGHRS and CDR2 is YFSETQ. V lost 3 bases, J lost 6 bases, and 9 bases stayed unmatched. The CDR3 has 15 residues. The CDR3 region has the DNA TGCGCCAGCAGCTACTTAGCGGGGGGAAGCCCCGAGCAGTACTTC. Residues: CASSYLAGGSPEQYF.

The CDR3: CAISPGTGTSYEQYF. The DNA for the CDR3 is TGTGCCATCAGCCCCGGGACAGGGACATCCTACGAGCAGTACTTC. This chain connects TRBV10-3 to TRBJ2-7; 9 nucleotides match TRBD1. Per germline, CDR1 ENHRY and CDR2 SYGVKD. The CDR3 totals 15 residues. The V segment lost 6 bases and the J segment 1 base; nucleotides outside the gene matches: 7.

This chain uses TRBV28 with TRBJ1-2; 7 nucleotides line up with TRBD1. Germline V CDR1 and CDR2: MDHEN, SYDVKM. CDR3 length: 14 residues. The V and J ends lost 5 bases and 4 bases, in that order; junction bases with no gene match: 7. The CDR3 sequence is CASSQIRGTYGYTF. The CDR3 DNA reads as TGTGCCAGCAGTCAGATCAGGGGGACCTATGGCTACACCTTC.

The chain combines TRBV19 with TRBJ2-1; 7 nucleotides align to TRBD1. Per germline, CDR1 LNHDA and CDR2 SQIVND (reference sequence). V lost 9 bases and J lost 7; bases outside the gene matches: 12. This CDR3 spans 14 amino acids. CDR3 residues: CASSDRVISNEQFF. CDR3 nucleotides: TGTGCCAGCTCCGACAGGGTTATTTCAAATGAGCAGTTCTTC.